The entry that follows covers one T cell receptor (beta chain) sequence. The cohort comprised adults aged about 18 to 100 years residing in approximately 25 US areas. Someone with COVID-19 had been met by exposed participants within 2 weeks before study entry. This sample is part of a study of blood T cell repertoires in COVID-19. About the study: T cells, B-cell-depleted T cells, or PBMCs supplied cDNA or gDNA.

V lost 0 bases to trimming and J lost 5 bases; unmatched junction nucleotides: 13. Germline assignment: CDR1 KGHSH and CDR2 LQKENI. The CDR3 is 17 amino acids. Some clones are missing from TCRdb's copy, which holds only in-frame ones; the method was immunoSEQ multiplex PCR. The sample lists a few hundred thousand clones; about nine tenths were seen once. The sequence came from a woman in her thirties or forties who had been exposed to COVID-19. Sequences were obtained from PBMCs or T cells enriched from blood (not recorded which). The chain is built from TRBV18 and TRBJ2-7; TRBD2 matches 7 bases. The CDR3 is CASSPPMSMGGAHEQYF. As DNA, the CDR3 is TGTGCCAGCTCACCACCCATGTCCATGGGAGGGGCCCACGAGCAGTACTTC.